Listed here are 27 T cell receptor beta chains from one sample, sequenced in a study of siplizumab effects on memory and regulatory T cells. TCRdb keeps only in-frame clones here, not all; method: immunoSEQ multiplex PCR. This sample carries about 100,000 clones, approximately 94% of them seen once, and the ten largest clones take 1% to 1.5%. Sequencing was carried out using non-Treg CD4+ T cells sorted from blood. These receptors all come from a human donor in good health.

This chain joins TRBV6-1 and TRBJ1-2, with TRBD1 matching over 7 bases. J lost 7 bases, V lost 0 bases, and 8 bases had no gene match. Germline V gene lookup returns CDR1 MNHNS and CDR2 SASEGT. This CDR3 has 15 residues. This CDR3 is CASSEATGRIGGYTF. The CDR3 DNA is TGTGCCAGCAGTGAAGCGACAGGGAGGATTGGTGGCTACACCTTC.

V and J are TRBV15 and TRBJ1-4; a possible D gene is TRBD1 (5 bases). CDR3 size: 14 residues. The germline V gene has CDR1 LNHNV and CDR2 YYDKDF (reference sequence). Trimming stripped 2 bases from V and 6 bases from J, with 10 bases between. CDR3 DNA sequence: TGTGCCACCAGCAGAAGGGGTATGGATGAAAAACTGTTTTTT. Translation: CATSRRGMDEKLFF.

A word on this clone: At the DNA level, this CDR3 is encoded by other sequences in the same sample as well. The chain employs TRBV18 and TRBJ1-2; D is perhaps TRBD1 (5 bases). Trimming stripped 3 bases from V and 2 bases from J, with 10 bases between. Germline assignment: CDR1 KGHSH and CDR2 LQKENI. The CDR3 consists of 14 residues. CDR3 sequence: CASSPPTVNYGYTF. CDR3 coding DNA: TGTGCCAGCTCACCCCCGACAGTCAACTATGGCTACACCTTC.

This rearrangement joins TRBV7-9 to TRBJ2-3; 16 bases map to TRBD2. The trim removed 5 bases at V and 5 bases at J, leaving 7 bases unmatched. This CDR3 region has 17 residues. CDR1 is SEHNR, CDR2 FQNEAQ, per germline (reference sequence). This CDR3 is CASSRGTSGRAKDTQYF. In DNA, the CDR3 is TGTGCCAGCAGCCGGGGGACTAGCGGGAGGGCCAAAGATACGCAGTATTTT.

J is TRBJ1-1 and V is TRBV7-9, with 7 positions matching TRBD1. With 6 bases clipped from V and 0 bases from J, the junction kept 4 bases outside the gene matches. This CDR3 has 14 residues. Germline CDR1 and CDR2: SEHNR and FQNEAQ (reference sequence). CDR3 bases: TGTGCCAGCAGGGCTGGGACAGTGAACACTGAAGCTTTCTTT. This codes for CASRAGTVNTEAFF.

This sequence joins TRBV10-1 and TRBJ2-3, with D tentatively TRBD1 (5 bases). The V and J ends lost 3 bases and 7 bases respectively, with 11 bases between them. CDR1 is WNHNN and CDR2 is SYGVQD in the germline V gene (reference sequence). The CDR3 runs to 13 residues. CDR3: CASSEGQTYTQYF. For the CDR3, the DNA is TGCGCCAGCAGTGAAGGACAAACGTATACGCAGTATTTT.

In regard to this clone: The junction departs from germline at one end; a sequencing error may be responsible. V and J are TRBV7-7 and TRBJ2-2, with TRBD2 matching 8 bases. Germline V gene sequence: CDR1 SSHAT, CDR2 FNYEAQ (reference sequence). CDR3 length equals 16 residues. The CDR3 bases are TGTGCTAGCAGCTTAGTAGCGGGACCGAACACCGGGGAGCTGTTTTTT. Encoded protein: CASSLVAGPNTGELFF.

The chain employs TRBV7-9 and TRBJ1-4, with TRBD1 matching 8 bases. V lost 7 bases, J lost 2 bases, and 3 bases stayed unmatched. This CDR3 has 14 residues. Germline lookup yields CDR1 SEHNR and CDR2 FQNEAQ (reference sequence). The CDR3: CASTRQGTNEKLFF. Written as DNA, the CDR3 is TGTGCCAGCACCCGACAGGGGACTAATGAAAAACTGTTTTTT.

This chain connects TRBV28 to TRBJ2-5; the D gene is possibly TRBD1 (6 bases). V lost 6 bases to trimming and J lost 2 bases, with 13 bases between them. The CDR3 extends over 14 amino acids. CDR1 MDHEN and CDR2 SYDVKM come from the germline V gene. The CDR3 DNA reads TGTGCCAGCAGATCCCCGGGACAACAAGAGACCCAGTACTTC. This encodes CASRSPGQQETQYF. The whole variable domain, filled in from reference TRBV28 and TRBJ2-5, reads DVKVTQSSRYLVKRTGEKVFLECVQDMDHENMFWYRQDPGLGLRLIYFSYDVKMKEKGDIPEGYSVSREKKERFSLILESASTNQTSMYLCASRSPGQQETQYFGPGTRLLVL.

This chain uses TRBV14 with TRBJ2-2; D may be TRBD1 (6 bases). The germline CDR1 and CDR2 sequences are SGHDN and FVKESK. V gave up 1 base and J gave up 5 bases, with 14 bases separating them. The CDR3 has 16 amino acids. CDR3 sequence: CASSQVSGVETGELFF. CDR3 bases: TGTGCCAGCAGCCAAGTATCAGGGGTAGAAACCGGGGAGCTGTTTTTT.

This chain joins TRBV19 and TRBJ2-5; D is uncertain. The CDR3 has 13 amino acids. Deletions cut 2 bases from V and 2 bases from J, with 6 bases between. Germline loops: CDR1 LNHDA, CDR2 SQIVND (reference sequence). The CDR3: CASSIQAQETQYF. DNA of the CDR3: TGTGCCAGTAGTATACAGGCTCAAGAGACCCAGTACTTC.

CDR3 in amino acids: CASSSPPTGTGTLIGKLFF. The CDR3 DNA sequence: TGTGCCAGCAGTTCACCCCCCACTGGGACAGGGACCCTGATCGGAAAACTGTTTTTT. This sequence joins TRBV28 and TRBJ1-4; 9 nucleotides agree with TRBD1. V gave up 4 bases and J gave up 10 bases; unmatched junction bases: 22. Per germline, CDR1 MDHEN and CDR2 SYDVKM. This CDR3 region has 19 residues.

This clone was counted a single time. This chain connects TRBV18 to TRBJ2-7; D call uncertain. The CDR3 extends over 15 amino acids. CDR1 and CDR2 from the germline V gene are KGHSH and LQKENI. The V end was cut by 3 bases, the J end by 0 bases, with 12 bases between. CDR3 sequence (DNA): TGTGCCAGCTCACCCTCGGCGGCGGTCTCCTACGAGCAGTACTTC. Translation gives CASSPSAAVSYEQYF. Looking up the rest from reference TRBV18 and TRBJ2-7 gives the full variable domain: NAGVMQNPRHLVRRRGQEARLRCSPMKGHSHVYWYRQLPEEGLKFMVYLQKENIIDESGMPKERFSAEFPKEGPSILRIQQVVRGDSAAYFCASSPSAAVSYEQYFGPGTRLTVT.

Written as DNA, the CDR3 is TGTGCCAGCAGTTTGGTCTACAGGGGGCCGAGGGGTGAGCAGTTCTTC. The encoded protein is CASSLVYRGPRGEQFF. J is TRBJ2-1 and V is TRBV28, with 9 bases lining up with TRBD1. Trimming removed 3 bases from V and 9 bases from J; junction bases left unmatched: 12. Germline-derived CDR1 and CDR2 are MDHEN and SYDVKM. The CDR3 length is 16 residues.

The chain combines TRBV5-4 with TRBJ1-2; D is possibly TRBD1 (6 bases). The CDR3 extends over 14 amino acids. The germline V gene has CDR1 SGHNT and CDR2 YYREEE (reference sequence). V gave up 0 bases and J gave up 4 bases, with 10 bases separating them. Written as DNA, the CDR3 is TGTGCCAGCAGCTTGGCCGGACAGCCCTATGGCTACACCTTC. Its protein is CASSLAGQPYGYTF.

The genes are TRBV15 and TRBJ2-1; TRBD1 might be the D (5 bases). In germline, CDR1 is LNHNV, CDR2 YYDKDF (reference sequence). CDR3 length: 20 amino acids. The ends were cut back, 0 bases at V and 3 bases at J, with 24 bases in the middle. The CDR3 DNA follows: TGTGCCACCAGCAGAGATATCCGGCAGGGTGTCCTTCGCATCTACAATGAGCAGTTCTTC. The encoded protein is CATSRDIRQGVLRIYNEQFF.

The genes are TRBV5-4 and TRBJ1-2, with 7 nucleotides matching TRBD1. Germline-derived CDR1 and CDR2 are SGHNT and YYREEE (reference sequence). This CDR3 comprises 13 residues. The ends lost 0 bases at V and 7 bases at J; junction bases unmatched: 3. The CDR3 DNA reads TGTGCCAGCAGCTTGGAGACAGGGAGTGGCTACACCTTC. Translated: CASSLETGSGYTF.

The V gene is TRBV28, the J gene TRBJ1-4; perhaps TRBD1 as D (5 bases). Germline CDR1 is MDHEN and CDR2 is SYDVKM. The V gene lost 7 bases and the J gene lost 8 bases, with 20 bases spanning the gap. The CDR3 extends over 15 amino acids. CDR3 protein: CASMNQGAGREKLFF. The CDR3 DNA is TGTGCCAGCATGAATCAGGGTGCGGGTAGGGAAAAACTGTTTTTT.

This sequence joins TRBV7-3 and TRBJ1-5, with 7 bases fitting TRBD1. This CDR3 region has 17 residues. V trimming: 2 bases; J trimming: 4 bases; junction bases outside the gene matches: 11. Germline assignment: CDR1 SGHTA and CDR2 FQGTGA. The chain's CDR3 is CASSLAPTGLGNQPQHF. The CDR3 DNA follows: TGTGCCAGCAGCTTAGCGCCGACAGGGTTAGGGAATCAGCCCCAGCATTTT.

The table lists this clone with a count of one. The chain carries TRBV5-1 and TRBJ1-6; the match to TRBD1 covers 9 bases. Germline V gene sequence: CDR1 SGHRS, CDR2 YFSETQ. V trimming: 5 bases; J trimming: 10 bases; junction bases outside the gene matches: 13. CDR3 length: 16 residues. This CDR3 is CASSYIPGQGESPLHF. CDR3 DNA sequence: TGCGCCAGCAGTTATATACCGGGACAGGGTGAGTCACCCCTCCACTTT. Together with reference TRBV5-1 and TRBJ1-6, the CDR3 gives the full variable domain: KAGVTQTPRYLIKTRGQQVTLSCSPISGHRSVSWYQQTPGQGLQFLFEYFSETQRNKGNFPGRFSGRQFSNSRSEMNVSTLELGDSALYLCASSYIPGQGESPLHFGNGTRLTVT.

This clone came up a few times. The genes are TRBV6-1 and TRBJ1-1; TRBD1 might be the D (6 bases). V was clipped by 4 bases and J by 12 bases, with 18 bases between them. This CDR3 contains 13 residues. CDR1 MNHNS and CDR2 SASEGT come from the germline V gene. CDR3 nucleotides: TGTGCCAGCAGTGTGGAGAACAGGGAATTTTCTTTCTTT. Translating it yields CASSVENREFSFF.

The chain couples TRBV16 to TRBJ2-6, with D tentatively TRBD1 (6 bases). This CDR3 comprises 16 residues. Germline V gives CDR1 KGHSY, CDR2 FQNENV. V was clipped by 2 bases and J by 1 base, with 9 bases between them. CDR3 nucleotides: TGTGCCAGCAGCCAAATCGGACAGTCTGGGGCCAACGTCCTGACTTTC. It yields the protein CASSQIGQSGANVLTF.

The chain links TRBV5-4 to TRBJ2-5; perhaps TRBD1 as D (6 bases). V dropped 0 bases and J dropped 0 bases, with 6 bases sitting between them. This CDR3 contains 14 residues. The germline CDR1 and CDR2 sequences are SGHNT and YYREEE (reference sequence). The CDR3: CASSLGQDQETQYF. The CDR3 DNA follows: TGTGCCAGCAGCTTGGGACAGGACCAAGAGACCCAGTACTTC.

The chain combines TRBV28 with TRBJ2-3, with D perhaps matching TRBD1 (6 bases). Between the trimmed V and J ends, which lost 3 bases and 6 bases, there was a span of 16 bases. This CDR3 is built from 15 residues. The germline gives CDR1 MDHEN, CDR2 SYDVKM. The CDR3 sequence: CASSLWGQGQDTQYF. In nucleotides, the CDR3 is TGTGCCAGCAGTTTGTGGGGGCAGGGCCAGGATACGCAGTATTTT.

CDR3 loop: CASSPPTRTDTQYF. CDR3 nucleotides: TGTGCCAGCTCACCTCCTACACGCACAGATACGCAGTATTTT. The chain is built from TRBV18 and TRBJ2-3; no clear D gene. Between the trimmed V and J ends, which lost 3 bases and 1 base, there was a span of 8 bases. The germline V gene encodes CDR1 KGHSH and CDR2 LQKENI. The CDR3 is made up of 14 amino acids.

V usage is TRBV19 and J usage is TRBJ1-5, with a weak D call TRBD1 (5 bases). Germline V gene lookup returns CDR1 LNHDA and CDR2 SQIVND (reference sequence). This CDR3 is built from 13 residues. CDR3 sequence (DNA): TGTGCGATGAGTGGGGGTAGCAATCAGCCCCAGCATTTT. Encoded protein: CAMSGGSNQPQHF.

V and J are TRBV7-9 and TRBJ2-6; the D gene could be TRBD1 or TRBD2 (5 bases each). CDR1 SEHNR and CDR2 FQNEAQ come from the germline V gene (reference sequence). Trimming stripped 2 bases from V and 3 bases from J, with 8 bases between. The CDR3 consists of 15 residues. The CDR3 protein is CASSLRGDGANVLTF. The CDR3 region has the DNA TGTGCCAGCAGCTTACGGGGCGATGGGGCCAACGTCCTGACTTTC.